This T cell receptor (beta chain) originates from a study of blood T cell repertoires in COVID-19 (dated by TCRdb to 2018 to 2021). About the study as a whole: Collaborator samples came from the United States, Italy and Spain and covered acute and convalescent phases of COVID-19. The prospective study material was composed of cDNA or gDNA derived from T cells, B-cell-depleted T cells, or PBMCs. Subjects who had been exposed to COVID-19, were actively infected with it, or had recovered from it provided the deeply sampled blood TCRbeta repertoires that made up the dataset. The repertoires were released in a freely available public database meant as a resource for research on the immune response to SARS-CoV-2. The samples were drawn from the first 160 participants of the ongoing ImmuneRACE study and from 950 to 1,500 subjects provided by 6 global collaborators. Sample metadata almost always included a de-identified subject ID, COVID-19 status, age in years and sex. Where HLA class I and class II types were available, the types were taken from metadata supplied by the sample provider, not from assay-based typing. Study-level results and caveats: Clinical and demographic metadata were provided uncurated, with the amount varying by source and participant.

Per the germline V gene, SGHTA is the CDR1 and FQGTGA is the CDR2. Trimming at the junction amounts to 5 bases on V and 4 bases on J, and the germline ends lie 19 bases apart. Measured from the cysteine to the phenylalanine, the CDR3 is 16 residues long. Just CDR3 DNA is preserved here, 48 bases in frame from base 1. TCRbeta CDR3 regions were amplified from genomic DNA by means of the immunoSEQ Assay, a bias-controlled multiplex PCR. Under the source paper's analysis protocol: The number of nucleated cells in each sample was estimated from the amplification of reference gene primers within the assay. To quantify the absolute abundance of each unique TCRbeta CDR3 rearrangement, sequence reads were collapsed and filtered. Productive Simpson clonality was computed per sample as the square root of Simpson's diversity index over productive rearrangements. The clones in this table, taken by TCRdb from immuneACCESS, are in-frame only. Not every clone is retained; where verified, under half of the shortfall comes from an unresolved V gene, and the cause of the rest is unknown. That table is the source of V, J and clone size, and D and trimming were worked out from the DNA. Within this sample are around 300,000 clones, with roughly 89% of them counted one time only. The ten largest clones represent 1% of the sample.

At one collaborating source in Seattle, patients were enrolled during active infection and were followed longitudinally through the course of disease. Collaborating institutions collected whole blood in K2EDTA tubes following their own protocols. For TCRbeta analysis, collaborators shipped samples as frozen whole blood, isolated PBMCs, or DNA extracted from either of those sample types. Only a few counts were recorded for this clone. Its antigen remains unidentified. No quality values exist for individual bases; no much larger clone is one base distant. The specimen was peripheral blood. The source of this sequence is a woman aged 40 to 49 with COVID-19, enrolled during active disease. The chain links TRBV7-3 with TRBJ2-3; TRBD1 is a possible D gene, resting on 5 matching bases. The DNA reads as follows: TGTGCCAGCAGCCCCCAAGGGGCAGGGTGGGCAGATACGCAGTATTTT. Its translation is CASSPQGAGWADTQYF.